What follows are 32 T cell receptor beta chains derived from one specimen sequenced in a study of blood T cell repertoires in COVID-19. Clones were read by immunoSEQ multiplex PCR, and TCRdb kept only the in-frame ones, dropping some. The data show a few hundred thousand clones, around 83% seen once. Material for sequencing was PBMCs or T cells enriched from blood (not recorded which). These receptors were obtained from a man aged 40-49 years who had been exposed to COVID-19.

This chain connects TRBV18 to TRBJ2-1, with a possible D match to TRBD1 (6 bases). The CDR3 is made up of 14 amino acids. Per germline, CDR1 KGHSH and CDR2 LQKENI. V lost 2 bases to trimming and J lost 9 bases, with 14 bases between them. This chain's CDR3 is CASSPWAGDPEQFF. In DNA, the CDR3 is TGTGCCAGCTCACCATGGGCAGGGGATCCTGAGCAGTTCTTC. The full variable domain, with the rest looked up from reference TRBV18 and TRBJ2-1, is NAGVMQNPRHLVRRRGQEARLRCSPMKGHSHVYWYRQLPEEGLKFMVYLQKENIIDESGMPKERFSAEFPKEGPSILRIQQVVRGDSAAYFCASSPWAGDPEQFFGPGTRLTVL.

The chain carries TRBV2 and TRBJ2-3, with TRBD1 as a possible D gene (6 bases). The CDR3 contains 16 residues. Germline-derived CDR1 and CDR2 are SNHLY and FYNNEI. Trimming removed 5 bases from V and 0 bases from J, with 15 bases in between. CDR3 sequence: CASSLQGTHSTDTQYF. DNA for the CDR3: TGTGCCAGCAGTTTACAGGGTACTCATAGCACAGATACGCAGTATTTT. Variable domain in full (rest from reference TRBV2 and TRBJ2-3): EPEVTQTPSHQVTQMGQEVILRCVPISNHLYFYWYRQILGQKVEFLVSFYNNEISEKSEIFDDQFSVERPDGSNFTLKIRSTKLEDSAMYFCASSLQGTHSTDTQYFGPGTRLTVL.

J is TRBJ2-5 and V is TRBV7-9, with 10 bases lining up with TRBD1. Germline V gene sequence: CDR1 SEHNR, CDR2 FQNEAQ (reference sequence). The CDR3 contains 16 residues. The junction had 10 bases not matched to a gene; V was cut back by 6 bases and J by 3 bases. The CDR3 region is CASREVWTGGEETQYF. The CDR3 nucleotides read TGTGCCAGCAGAGAAGTCTGGACAGGGGGAGAAGAGACCCAGTACTTC.

This clone was observed a handful of times. The chain joins TRBV3-1 (or the pseudogene TRBV3-2) to TRBJ2-7; perhaps TRBD1 as D (5 bases). V lost 6 bases, J lost 2 bases, and 14 bases lay in between. Looked up from germline, CDR1 is LGHDT and CDR2 is YNNKEL (reference sequence). The CDR3 is 14 amino acids. CDR3 DNA: TGTGCCAGCAGACGATACGACAGACCCTACGAGCAGTACTTC. Encoded protein: CASRRYDRPYEQYF.

This chain links TRBV5-1 with TRBJ2-1; unclear D gene. This CDR3 is built from 14 residues. The germline V and J ends were trimmed by 2 bases and 4 bases, with 10 bases remaining between them. Germline V lookup: CDR1 SGHRS, CDR2 YFSETQ. The CDR3 region has the DNA TGCGCCAGCAGCTTCCGGGTTCAATACAATGAGCAGTTCTTC. Residues: CASSFRVQYNEQFF.

This clone is a singleton in its sample. The genes are TRBV5-1 and TRBJ2-7; 10 positions match TRBD2. This CDR3 is built from 16 residues. V lost 2 bases to trimming and J lost 6 bases; unmatched junction nucleotides: 11. In germline, CDR1 is SGHRS, CDR2 YFSETQ. This CDR3 reads CASSLSIAGGGGEQYF. CDR3 DNA sequence: TGCGCCAGCAGCTTAAGTATAGCGGGAGGAGGCGGCGAGCAGTACTTC.

In its sample, this clone was seen a few times. Other DNA sequences in this specimen translate into the identical CDR3. The chain employs TRBV5-6 and TRBJ1-1, with unresolved D. Between the trimmed V and J ends, which lost 8 bases and 4 bases, there was a span of 15 bases. Germline lookup yields CDR1 SGHDT and CDR2 YYEEEE. This CDR3 contains 13 residues. The DNA of the CDR3 is TGTGCCAGTAGGATTCGCCGGGGCACTGAAGCTTTCTTT. Protein: CASRIRRGTEAFF.

This clone was counted at least ten times. The chain is built from TRBV30 and TRBJ1-3; D is unclear. Germline loops: CDR1 GTSNPN, CDR2 SVGIG (reference sequence). This CDR3 has 13 residues. V lost 5 bases and J 0 bases, leaving 8 bases between the germline ends. CDR3 coding DNA: TGTGCCTGGGCCGGACTCTCTGGAAACACCATATATTTT. It encodes CAWAGLSGNTIYF.

J is TRBJ2-1 and V is TRBV3-1 (or the pseudogene TRBV3-2); 10 nucleotides align to TRBD2. This CDR3 is 16 amino acids long. Looked up from germline, CDR1 is LGHDT and CDR2 is YNNKEL (reference sequence). After removal of 0 bases from V and 10 bases from J, the junction contained 9 bases not matched to a gene. DNA of the CDR3: TGTGCCAGCAGCCAAGAGGTTCTAGCGGGAGTACGCGAGCAGTTCTTC. It yields the protein CASSQEVLAGVREQFF.

The chain combines TRBV14 with TRBJ1-6; 9 bases map to TRBD1. Trimming cost V 3 bases and J 9 bases; bases outside gene matches: 3. The CDR3 is 14 residues long. Germline CDR1 SGHDN, CDR2 FVKESK. CDR3 amino acids: CASSHRDRASPLHF. The CDR3, as DNA: TGTGCCAGCAGCCACCGGGACAGGGCTTCACCCCTCCACTTT.

The chain recombines TRBV12-3 or TRBV12-4 with TRBJ2-1; D is unresolved. This CDR3 comprises 12 residues. Deletions cut 3 bases from V and 10 bases from J, with 10 bases between. CDR3 nucleotide sequence: TGTGCCAGCAGTTTCGGGTTTGGGGAGCAGTTCTTC. Its translation: CASSFGFGEQFF.

This clone was seen a few times. This chain uses TRBV7-6 with TRBJ2-1, with D tentatively TRBD1 (6 bases). CDR3 length: 17 amino acids. Germline-derived CDR1 and CDR2 are SGHVS and FNYEAQ. Trimming cost V 0 bases and J 9 bases, with 21 bases left between them. The CDR3 here is CASSLAGGGPRGSEQFF. DNA for the CDR3: TGTGCCAGCAGCTTAGCGGGTGGGGGCCCCCGAGGATCTGAGCAGTTCTTC.

The V gene is TRBV10-2, the J gene TRBJ1-2; 9 positions match TRBD1. This CDR3 is 15 amino acids long. Germline V gives CDR1 WSHSY, CDR2 SAAADI. Trimming cost V 0 bases and J 8 bases; bases outside gene matches: 7. This chain's CDR3 is CASSESRQGELGYTF. CDR3 bases: TGCGCCAGCAGTGAGTCCCGACAGGGGGAGCTGGGCTACACCTTC.

J is TRBJ2-5 and V is TRBV9; D gene uncertain. CDR3 length equals 14 residues. Trimming cost V 3 bases and J 7 bases, with 16 bases left between them. Germline assignment: CDR1 SGDLS and CDR2 YYNGEE. The CDR3 region is CASSDPRWPVTQYF. The CDR3 coding sequence is TGTGCCAGCAGCGACCCTAGGTGGCCCGTGACCCAGTACTTC.

This chain joins TRBV6-5 and TRBJ1-1, with D possibly being TRBD1 (5 bases). Trimming took off 2 bases at V and 12 bases at J, with 19 bases between the two ends. The CDR3 runs to 14 residues. Per the germline V gene, CDR1 is MNHEY and CDR2 is SVGAGI. CDR3: CASSYDTGSVSTFF. For the CDR3, the DNA is TGTGCCAGCAGTTACGATACAGGATCAGTGTCGACTTTCTTT.

This chain links TRBV18 with TRBJ1-1, with D maybe TRBD1 (6 bases). CDR1 and CDR2 from the germline V gene are KGHSH and LQKENI. The germline V and J ends were trimmed by 5 bases and 7 bases, with 8 bases remaining between them. The CDR3 sequence is 11 residues long. The CDR3 coding sequence is TGTGCCAGCTCATGGACAGATGAAGCTTTCTTT. Translation gives CASSWTDEAFF.

V usage is TRBV3-1 (or the pseudogene TRBV3-2) and J usage is TRBJ2-5, with 14 positions matching TRBD2. The CDR3 contains 22 residues. The ends lost 4 bases at V and 2 bases at J; junction bases unmatched: 21. Germline V gives CDR1 LGHDT, CDR2 YNNKEL (reference sequence). For the CDR3, the DNA is TGTGCCAGCAGCCCAATACTAAGACTAGCGGGAGGGTCGTGGTCCCATCAAGAGACCCAGTACTTC. It encodes CASSPILRLAGGSWSHQETQYF.

V and J are TRBV12-3 or TRBV12-4 and TRBJ1-1; tentative D call: TRBD1 (6 bases). V shed 5 bases and J shed 3 bases, with 10 bases lying between them. The CDR3 totals 13 residues. The CDR3 DNA sequence: TGTGCCAGCAGTGCACAGGGATACACTGAAGCTTTCTTT. Translated, it gives CASSAQGYTEAFF.

The chain uses TRBV24-1 and TRBJ2-5; the D gene is possibly TRBD2 (5 bases). There are 16 residues in the CDR3. The V end was cut by 1 base, the J end by 2 bases, with 13 bases between. Germline CDR1 KGHDR, CDR2 SFDVKD. The CDR3 DNA is TGTGCCACCAGTGATTTTGTGGGAGCGAGGCAAGAGACCCAGTACTTC. Its translation: CATSDFVGARQETQYF.

This chain connects TRBV7-8 to TRBJ1-5; no definite D call. Germline V gives CDR1 SGHVS, CDR2 FQNEAQ. This CDR3 contains 15 residues. V was shortened by 7 bases and J by 5 bases, with 18 bases between the two germline ends. This CDR3 is CASTEGGPMYQPQHF. The CDR3 DNA reads as TGTGCCAGCACCGAAGGAGGCCCTATGTATCAGCCCCAGCATTTT.

The V and J genes are TRBV10-3 and TRBJ2-7, with 9 bases that match TRBD2. The ends lost 2 bases at V and 4 bases at J; junction bases unmatched: 9. The CDR3 is 16 residues long. In germline, CDR1 is ENHRY, CDR2 SYGVKD. The CDR3 spells CAISEEGSGRLYEQYF. The CDR3 region has the DNA TGTGCCATCAGTGAGGAAGGGAGCGGGAGGTTGTACGAGCAGTACTTC.

In its sample, this clone was seen once. This chain links TRBV3-1 (or the pseudogene TRBV3-2) with TRBJ1-3; D gene unclear. This CDR3 contains 15 residues. Germline lookup yields CDR1 LGHDT and CDR2 YNNKEL (reference sequence). V lost 6 bases and J 2 bases, leaving 14 bases between the germline ends. This chain's CDR3 is CASRPAGVTGNTIYF. CDR3 nucleotides: TGTGCCAGCAGACCGGCGGGAGTGACTGGAAACACCATATATTTT.

The rearrangement joins TRBV3-1 (or the pseudogene TRBV3-2) to TRBJ2-7, with 9 bases fitting TRBD2. This CDR3 has 18 amino acids. J lost 2 bases, V lost 0 bases, and 11 bases had no gene match. Germline-derived CDR1 and CDR2 are LGHDT and YNNKEL (reference sequence). The CDR3 DNA follows: TGTGCCAGCAGCCAAGATTTTATGCGCAGCGGGGGGACCTACGAGCAGTACTTC. It specifies CASSQDFMRSGGTYEQYF.

The CDR3 DNA is TGTGCCAGCAGCCCTACGAGGGTTTTATCTCCTAATGAAAAACTGTTTTTT. Protein sequence: CASSPTRVLSPNEKLFF. This chain links TRBV7-9 with TRBJ1-4; D is ambiguous. The V gene lost 5 bases and the J gene lost 3 bases, with 19 bases spanning the gap. The CDR3 runs to 17 residues. The germline V gene has CDR1 SEHNR and CDR2 FQNEAQ (reference sequence).

CDR3 loop: CAWSGGSGYTF. The CDR3 DNA follows: TGTGCCTGGTCCGGGGGTAGTGGCTACACCTTC. The chain joins TRBV30 to TRBJ1-2; possible D gene TRBD1, 5 bases. Germline values: CDR1 GTSNPN, CDR2 SVGIG (reference sequence). Trimming left V 5 bases short and J 7 bases short, with 11 bases between. The CDR3 runs to 11 residues.

J is TRBJ2-7 and V is TRBV5-1, with no clear D. CDR1 and CDR2 from the germline V gene are SGHRS and YFSETQ. This CDR3 comprises 16 residues. V lost 4 bases and J 0 bases, leaving 17 bases between the germline ends. CDR3 in amino acids: CASSGLIQYPSYEQYF. The CDR3 DNA reads TGCGCCAGCAGCGGCCTTATACAGTACCCCTCCTACGAGCAGTACTTC.

This chain links TRBV7-9 with TRBJ2-1, with D possibly matching TRBD2 (6 bases). This CDR3 is 16 amino acids long. The germline V gene has CDR1 SEHNR and CDR2 FQNEAQ (reference sequence). Trimming removed 1 base at V and 5 bases at J, with 15 bases between. For the CDR3, the DNA is TGTGCCAGCAGCTTAGTTTCGGGAGTAGCAAACAATGAGCAGTTCTTC. The encoded protein is CASSLVSGVANNEQFF.

A remark on this clone: This sample includes further DNA sequences coding for the same CDR3. The chain carries TRBV6-5 and TRBJ1-1, with unresolved D. The germline gives CDR1 MNHEY, CDR2 SVGAGI. V shed 3 bases and J shed 0 bases, with 8 bases lying between them. The CDR3 totals 14 residues. The CDR3 DNA is TGTGCCAGCAGTTATTCCAGTTTGAACACTGAAGCTTTCTTT. Protein sequence: CASSYSSLNTEAFF.

For the CDR3, the DNA is TGTGCCAGTAGTTTGGGACTAGCGGAGGAGGAGCAGTTCTTC. It yields the protein CASSLGLAEEEQFF. V is TRBV19 and J is TRBJ2-1, with 11 bases aligning to TRBD2. Trimming cost V 5 bases and J 10 bases; bases outside gene matches: 7. The V gene's germline CDR1 is LNHDA and CDR2 SQIVND (reference sequence). The CDR3 loop spans 14 amino acids.

V usage is TRBV4-1 and J usage is TRBJ2-5, with D possibly matching TRBD2 (7 bases). Germline V gives CDR1 MGHRA, CDR2 YSYEKL. The CDR3 spans 22 residues. Trimming shortened V by 0 bases and J by 1 base, and 30 bases separated the two germline ends. The CDR3 reads CASSQDYLGGGGGYLPQETQYF. As DNA, the CDR3 is TGCGCCAGCAGCCAAGACTATCTGGGTGGGGGGGGCGGTTATCTCCCCCAAGAGACCCAGTACTTC.

A remark on this clone: Germline and junction disagree at one end, which may indicate a read error. The chain carries TRBV7-7 and TRBJ2-5; 10 bases are shared with TRBD2. Germline CDR1 is SSHAT and CDR2 is FNYEAQ (reference sequence). This CDR3 spans 15 amino acids. The CDR3 nucleotides read TGTGCTAGCAGCGCCGGGCTAGCGGGAGAGGAGACCCAGTACTTC. Translated, it gives CASSAGLAGEETQYF.

V usage is TRBV5-4 and J usage is TRBJ1-3; D may be TRBD1 (5 bases). Germline CDR1 SGHNT, CDR2 YYREEE (reference sequence). The ends were cut back, 0 bases at V and 3 bases at J, with 7 bases in the middle. The CDR3 runs to 14 residues. The CDR3 loop is CASSLAGIGNTIYF. The CDR3 coding sequence is TGTGCCAGCAGCTTGGCAGGGATTGGAAACACCATATATTTT.